The text below deals with one TCR beta chain. The antigen is not known. Each of the CD4+ naive, central memory, regulatory and stem cell-like memory populations was sorted via CD45RO/CCR7/CD25/CD127/CD95/CD27. The CDR3 spans 15 residues. J lost 6 bases, V lost 3 bases, and 9 bases had no gene match. Germline V gene data show CDR1 as SGHRS and CDR2 as YFSETQ. The data were taken from a study of beta chain features in type 1 diabetes. Study at large: Patients did not differ from healthy donors in age, gender or cell yield.

Every bit of the isolated RNA underwent reverse transcription, so sequencing read expressed TCRB transcripts. Naive, central memory and regulatory T cell samples averaged about 3.5 million reads. Produced via immunoSEQ multiplex PCR; TCRdb's table is partial and in-frame only. The table lists about 160,000 clones, about 8.1% of them singletons, with nearly 0.65% in the top ten. Study-wide points: Fewer junction insertions and more nucleotide deletions appeared in type 1 diabetes patients.

The rearrangement links TRBV5-1 to TRBJ1-2; 9 nucleotides agree with TRBD1. The receptor comes from a man younger than 30 in good health. The sequenced material came from central memory CD4+ T cells from blood. The chain's CDR3 is CASSSTQGAVNGYTF. The CDR3 nucleotides read TGCGCCAGCAGCTCAACACAGGGGGCGGTGAATGGCTACACCTTC.